This entry lists 16 T cell receptor beta chains sequenced from one sample in a study of OX40 agonist ivuxolimab in advanced cancers. Produced via immunoSEQ multiplex PCR; TCRdb's table is partial and in-frame only. The repertoire has under 70,000 clones, roughly 91% of them found once; the top ten carry around 1.4%. The source material was CD4+ or CD8+ T cells sorted from blood, sampled in a trial of the OX40 agonist ivuxolimab. These receptors originate from an adult with an advanced solid tumor such as melanoma, head and neck, liver or kidney cancer.

The gene calls are TRBV5-6 and TRBJ1-1, with a tentative D call TRBD1 (5 bases). CDR3 length: 13 amino acids. Germline-derived CDR1 and CDR2 are SGHDT and YYEEEE. Between the trimmed V and J ends, which lost 2 bases and 4 bases, there was a span of 9 bases. DNA for the CDR3: TGTGCCAGCAGCTTCGGGGGGGGCACTGAAGCTTTCTTT. Its translation is CASSFGGGTEAFF. Looking up the rest from reference TRBV5-6 and TRBJ1-1 gives the full variable domain: DAGVTQSPTHLIKTRGQQVTLRCSPKSGHDTVSWYQQALGQGPQFIFQYYEEEERQRGNFPDRFSGHQFPNYSSELNVNALLLGDSALYLCASSFGGGTEAFFGQGTRLTVV.

V usage is TRBV5-4 and J usage is TRBJ2-7; D is possibly TRBD1 or TRBD2 (5 bases each). Trimming shortened V by 4 bases and J by 9 bases, and 11 bases separated the two germline ends. CDR3 size: 11 residues. Germline CDR1 and CDR2: SGHNT and YYREEE (reference sequence). The CDR3 protein is CASSRDPGQYF. The CDR3 DNA reads TGTGCCAGCAGCCGGGACCCAGGGCAGTACTTC.

This sequence joins TRBV7-3 and TRBJ1-2; 7 bases are a match to TRBD1. V shed 4 bases and J 6 bases; nucleotides not matched to a gene: 11. Germline CDR1 SGHTA, CDR2 FQGTGA. CDR3 length: 15 amino acids. The chain's CDR3 is CASSSGGRGTHGYTF. The CDR3 DNA is TGTGCCAGCAGCTCCGGGGGCAGGGGGACCCATGGCTACACCTTC.

The J gene is TRBJ1-1, the V gene TRBV29-1; D gene unclear. The CDR3 covers 10 residues. Trimming took 7 bases from V and 11 from J, leaving 14 bases between them. Germline V gene data show CDR1 as SQVTM and CDR2 as ANQGSEA. CDR3 nucleotide sequence: TGCAGCGCCCAGGACCGGGAGGCTTTCTTT. It specifies CSAQDREAFF.

The chain has TRBV4-2 and TRBJ1-6; 9 bases map to TRBD1. With V trimmed by 0 bases and J by 11 bases, 8 bases remained unmatched. The CDR3 length is 16 residues. From germline, CDR1 is LGHNA and CDR2 YNFKEQ. CDR3 residues: CASSQDLRGQGTPLHF. CDR3 in DNA: TGTGCCAGCAGCCAAGATCTTAGGGGACAGGGAACACCCCTCCACTTT.

V gene TRBV7-2 combines with J gene TRBJ1-3, with D uncertain. Germline V gene lookup returns CDR1 SGHTA and CDR2 FQGNSA. The CDR3 is 15 amino acids. V lost 4 bases and J lost 1, with 11 bases in between. In DNA, the CDR3 is TGTGCCAGCAGCTATTCGACGGGTTCTGGAAACACCATATATTTT. Translating gives CASSYSTGSGNTIYF. Full variable domain (remainder filled in from reference TRBV7-2 and TRBJ1-3): GAGVSQSPSNKVTEKGKDVELRCDPISGHTALYWYRQSLGQGLEFLIYFQGNSAPDKSGLPSDRFSAERTGGSVSTLTIQRTQQEDSAVYLCASSYSTGSGNTIYFGEGSWLTVV.

This sequence joins TRBV10-3 and TRBJ2-5; the match to TRBD2 covers 10 bases. The J segment lost 5 bases and the V segment lost 4 bases, leaving 4 bases of the junction unmatched. The germline V gene encodes CDR1 ENHRY and CDR2 SYGVKD. There are 14 residues in the CDR3. CDR3: CAISGASGGETQYF. The CDR3 DNA reads TGTGCCATCAGTGGCGCTAGCGGGGGCGAGACCCAGTACTTC.

The chain couples TRBV7-9 to TRBJ1-2, with TRBD1 as a possible D gene (5 bases). The CDR3 length is 14 residues. Germline CDR1 reads SEHNR; CDR2 reads FQNEAQ (reference sequence). Trimming removed 1 base at V and 3 bases at J, with 9 bases between. This CDR3 is CASSLVGRDYGYTF. The CDR3 DNA sequence: TGTGCCAGCAGCTTAGTTGGCAGGGACTATGGCTACACCTTC.

The chain is built from TRBV7-9 and TRBJ1-1; D uncertain. V lost 1 base to trimming and J lost 11 bases, with 14 bases between them. CDR3 size: 13 residues. Germline V gene sequence: CDR1 SEHNR, CDR2 FQNEAQ (reference sequence). The CDR3 bases are TGTGCCAGCAGCTTAGATGTCGGGCTGAACGCTTTCTTT. This encodes CASSLDVGLNAFF.

The genes are TRBV18 and TRBJ2-2; possible D gene TRBD2, 5 bases. V shed 3 bases and J shed 7 bases, with 9 bases lying between them. From germline, CDR1 is KGHSH and CDR2 LQKENI. CDR3 length equals 13 residues. The CDR3 is CASSPQLDGELFF. CDR3 nucleotides: TGTGCCAGCTCACCTCAACTAGACGGGGAGCTGTTTTTT.

This chain uses TRBV7-3 with TRBJ2-5; 12 bases match TRBD2. This CDR3 has 15 residues. After removal of 5 bases from V and 4 bases from J, the junction contained 5 bases not matched to a gene. Germline CDR1 reads SGHTA; CDR2 reads FQGTGA. The chain's CDR3 is CASSLLGLAGETQYF. CDR3 sequence (DNA): TGTGCCAGCAGCCTCCTGGGACTAGCGGGAGAGACCCAGTACTTC.

The chain recombines TRBV28 with TRBJ2-1, with D perhaps TRBD1 (6 bases). This CDR3 contains 12 residues. The germline V and J ends were trimmed by 5 bases and 14 bases, with 16 bases remaining between them. The germline V gene encodes CDR1 MDHEN and CDR2 SYDVKM. CDR3 DNA sequence: TGTGCCAGCAGTCCCCCAAAGGCAGGGGAGTTCTTC. Residues: CASSPPKAGEFF.

This rearrangement joins TRBV18 to TRBJ1-5, with D perhaps matching TRBD1 (5 bases). Germline CDR1 is KGHSH and CDR2 is LQKENI. This CDR3 is 13 amino acids long. With 6 bases removed from V and 7 bases from J, the gap between germline ends came to 13 bases. The CDR3 DNA reads as TGTGCCAGCTCCCCCGACAGCTTACAGCCCCAGCATTTT. Protein: CASSPDSLQPQHF.

This rearrangement joins TRBV7-3 to TRBJ2-1; 9 nucleotides agree with TRBD2. From germline, CDR1 is SGHTA and CDR2 FQGTGA. The V and J ends lost 5 bases and 1 base, in that order; junction bases with no gene match: 0. The CDR3 runs to 14 residues. The CDR3 reads CASSLAGSYNEQFF. As DNA, the CDR3 is TGTGCCAGCAGCCTAGCGGGATCCTACAATGAGCAGTTCTTC.

The chain employs TRBV5-6 and TRBJ2-7, with TRBD2 identical over 11 bases. Trimming cost V 0 bases and J 3 bases; bases outside gene matches: 2. This CDR3 region has 15 residues. CDR1 and CDR2 (germline): SGHDT, YYEEEE. The CDR3 coding sequence is TGTGCCAGCAGCTTGGGACTAGCGGGGTACTACGAGCAGTACTTC. Residues: CASSLGLAGYYEQYF.

The chain has TRBV7-6 and TRBJ2-3, with a possible D match to TRBD2 (5 bases). The V end lost 1 base, the J end lost 3 bases, and 8 bases lay between the germline ends. The CDR3 consists of 14 residues. CDR1 is SGHVS and CDR2 is FNYEAQ in the germline V gene. CDR3 DNA: TGTGCCAGCAGCTTAGTCAGCGGAACAGATACGCAGTATTTT. Its protein product is CASSLVSGTDTQYF.